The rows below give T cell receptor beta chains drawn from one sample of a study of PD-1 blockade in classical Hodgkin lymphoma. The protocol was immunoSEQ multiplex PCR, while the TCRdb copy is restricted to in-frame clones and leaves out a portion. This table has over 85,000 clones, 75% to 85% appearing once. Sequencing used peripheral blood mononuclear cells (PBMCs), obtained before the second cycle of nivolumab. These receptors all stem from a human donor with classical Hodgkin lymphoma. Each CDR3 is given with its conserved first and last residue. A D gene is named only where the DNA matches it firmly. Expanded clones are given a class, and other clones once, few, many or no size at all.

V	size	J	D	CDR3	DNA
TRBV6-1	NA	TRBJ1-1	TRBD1	CASSLDRVNTEAFF	TGTGCCAGCAGCCTCGACAGGGTGAACACTGAAGCTTTCTTT
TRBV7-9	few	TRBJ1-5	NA	CASTSGGQPQHF	TGTGCCAGCACCTCTGGGGGACAGCCCCAGCATTTT
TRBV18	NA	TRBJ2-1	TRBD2	CASSPPSGSLDEQFF	TGTGCCAGCTCACCACCTAGCGGGAGTTTGGATGAGCAGTTCTTC
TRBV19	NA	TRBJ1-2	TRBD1	CASSIFGTGTNYGYTF	TGTGCCAGTAGCATTTTTGGGACAGGGACAAACTATGGCTACACCTTC
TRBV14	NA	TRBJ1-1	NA	CASRTNAGTEAFF	TGTGCCAGCAGGACCAACGCGGGTACTGAAGCTTTCTTT
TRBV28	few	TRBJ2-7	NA	CASSFFGGSYEQYF	TGTGCCAGCAGTTTTTTTGGGGGCTCCTACGAGCAGTACTTC
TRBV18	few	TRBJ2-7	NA	CASSPYTVGSRSQLYEQYF	TGTGCCAGCTCACCTTACACGGTGGGGTCCCGGTCCCAGCTCTACGAGCAGTACTTC
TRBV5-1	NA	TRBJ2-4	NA	CASSLASPGNIQYF	TGCGCCAGCAGCTTGGCCTCTCCGGGGAACATTCAGTACTTC
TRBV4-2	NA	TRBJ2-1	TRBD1	CASSQVQGGSSYNEQFF	TGTGCCAGCAGCCAAGTACAGGGGGGAAGCTCCTACAATGAGCAGTTCTTC
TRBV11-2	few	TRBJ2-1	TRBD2	CASSSGRGHQFF	TGTGCCAGCAGCTCCGGGAGGGGACACCAGTTCTTC
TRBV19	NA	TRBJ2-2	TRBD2	CASSMVAGEVGELFF	TGTGCCAGTAGTATGGTAGCGGGAGAGGTCGGGGAGCTGTTTTTT
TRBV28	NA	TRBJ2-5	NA	CASRGDQETQYF	TGTGCCAGCAGGGGGGACCAAGAGACCCAGTACTTC
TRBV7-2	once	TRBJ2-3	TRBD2	CASSPLGGRAGDTQYF	TGTGCCAGCAGCCCCCTCGGCGGGAGGGCCGGGGATACGCAGTATTTT
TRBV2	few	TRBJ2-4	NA	CASILDSKNIQYF	TGTGCCAGCATACTAGACAGCAAAAACATTCAGTACTTC
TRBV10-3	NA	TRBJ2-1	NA	CAISERVGGGYDEQFF	TGTGCCATCAGTGAGCGTGTGGGAGGTGGGTACGATGAGCAGTTCTTC
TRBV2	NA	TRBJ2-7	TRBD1	CASGRDSLYEQYF	TGTGCCAGCGGCCGGGACAGTCTCTACGAGCAGTACTTC
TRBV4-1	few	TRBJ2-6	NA	CASRHPGSGANVLTF	TGCGCCAGCAGACACCCGGGGTCTGGGGCCAACGTCCTGACTTTC
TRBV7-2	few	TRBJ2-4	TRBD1	CASSNTDRVQYF	TGTGCCAGCAGCAACACCGACAGGGTTCAGTACTTC
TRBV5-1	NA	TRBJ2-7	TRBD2	CASSLVASGSYEQYF	TGCGCCAGCAGCTTGGTTGCTAGCGGGAGCTACGAGCAGTACTTC
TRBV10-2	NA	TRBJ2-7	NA	CASSVSDYEQYF	TGCGCCAGCAGTGTAAGTGATTACGAGCAGTACTTC
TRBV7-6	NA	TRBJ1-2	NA	CASSLGRGDLRGYTF	TGTGCCAGCAGCTTAGGGAGGGGCGATCTGAGGGGCTACACCTTC
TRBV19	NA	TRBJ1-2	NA	CASKSWAAGKAYGYTF	TGTGCCAGTAAGAGCTGGGCGGCAGGGAAGGCCTATGGCTACACCTTC
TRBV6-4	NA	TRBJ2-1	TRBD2	CASSDWGGNEQFF	TGTGCCAGCAGTGACTGGGGGGGGAATGAGCAGTTCTTC
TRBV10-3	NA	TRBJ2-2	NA	CAIRGAPNTGELFF	TGTGCCATCAGAGGAGCTCCGAACACCGGGGAGCTGTTTTTT
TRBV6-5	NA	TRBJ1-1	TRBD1	CASSWGTGTEAFF	TGTGCCAGCAGTTGGGGGACAGGCACTGAAGCTTTCTTT
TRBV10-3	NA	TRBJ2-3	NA	CAISPGLTDTQYF	TGTGCCATCTCGCCAGGACTCACAGATACGCAGTATTTT
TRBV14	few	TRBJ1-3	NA	CASSPRDIPGNTIYF	TGTGCCAGCAGCCCCCGGGACATTCCTGGAAACACCATATATTTT
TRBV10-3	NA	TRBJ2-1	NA	CAISGGRADYTEQFF	TGTGCCATCAGTGGGGGAAGAGCGGATTACACTGAGCAGTTCTTC
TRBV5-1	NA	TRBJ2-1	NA	CASSLAGSFSYNEQFF	TGCGCCAGCAGCTTGGCGGGATCCTTCTCCTACAATGAGCAGTTCTTC
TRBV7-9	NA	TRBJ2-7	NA	CASSPQLYEQYF	TGTGCCAGCAGCCCTCAATTATACGAACAGTACTTC
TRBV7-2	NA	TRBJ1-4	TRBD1	CASSSRTGATNEKLFF	TGTGCCAGCAGCTCGCGGACAGGAGCAACTAATGAAAAACTGTTTTTT
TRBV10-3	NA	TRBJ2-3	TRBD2	CAISEGLAVLGTDTQYF	TGTGCCATCAGTGAAGGACTAGCGGTCCTCGGCACAGATACGCAGTATTTT
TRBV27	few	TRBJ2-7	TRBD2	CASSLWASGYEQYF	TGTGCCAGCAGTTTATGGGCTAGCGGATACGAGCAGTACTTC
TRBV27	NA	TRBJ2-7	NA	CATQLRGSSYEQYF	TGTGCCACCCAACTGAGAGGGAGCTCCTACGAGCAGTACTTC
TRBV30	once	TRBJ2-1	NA	CAWSTGLLLYNEQFF	TGTGCCTGGAGTACCGGACTCCTACTCTACAATGAGCAGTTCTTC
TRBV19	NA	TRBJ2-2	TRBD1	CASSPPRDRATGELFF	TGTGCCAGTAGTCCTCCCCGGGACAGGGCTACCGGGGAGCTGTTTTTT
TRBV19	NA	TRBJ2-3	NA	CASSNAGTGTDTQYF	TGTGCCAGTAGTAACGCCGGGACTGGAACAGATACGCAGTATTTT
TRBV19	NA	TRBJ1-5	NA	CASIQAGNQPQHF	TGTGCCAGTATTCAGGCAGGAAATCAGCCCCAGCATTTT
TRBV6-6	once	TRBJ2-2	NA	CACKGTVNTGELFF	TGTGCCTGCAAAGGGACGGTGAACACCGGGGAGCTGTTTTTT